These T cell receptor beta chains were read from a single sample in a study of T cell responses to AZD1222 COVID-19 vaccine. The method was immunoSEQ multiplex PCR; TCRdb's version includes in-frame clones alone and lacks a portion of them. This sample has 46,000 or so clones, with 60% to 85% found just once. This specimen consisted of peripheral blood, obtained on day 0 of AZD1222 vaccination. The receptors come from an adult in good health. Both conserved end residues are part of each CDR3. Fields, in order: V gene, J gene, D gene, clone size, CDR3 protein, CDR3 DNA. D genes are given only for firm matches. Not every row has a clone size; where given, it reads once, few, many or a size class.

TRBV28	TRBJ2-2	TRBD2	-	CASRTSGTGELFF	TGTGCCAGCAGGACTAGCGGTACCGGGGAGCTGTTTTTT
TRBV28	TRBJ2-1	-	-	CASSPAIGGVLNEQFF	TGTGCCAGCAGTCCTGCTATAGGCGGGGTATTGAATGAGCAGTTCTTC
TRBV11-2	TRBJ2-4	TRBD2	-	CASSYSGGEKNIQYF	TGTGCCAGCAGCTACTCGGGAGGGGAAAAAAACATTCAGTACTTC
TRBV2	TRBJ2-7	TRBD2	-	CASSDPGTSGYF	TGTGCCAGCAGTGACCCCGGGACTAGTGGGTACTTC
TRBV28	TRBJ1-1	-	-	CASFPDRITEAFF	TGTGCCAGCTTTCCTGACAGGATCACTGAAGCTTTCTTT
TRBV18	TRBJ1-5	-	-	CASSQGRSNQPQHF	TGTGCCAGCTCTCAAGGACGGAGCAATCAGCCCCAGCATTTT
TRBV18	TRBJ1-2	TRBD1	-	CASSPAGQGNYGYTF	TGTGCCAGCTCACCCGCGGGACAGGGAAACTATGGCTACACCTTC
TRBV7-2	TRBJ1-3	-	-	CASRAEKNSGNTIYF	TGTGCCAGCCGGGCGGAGAAGAACTCTGGAAACACCATATATTTT
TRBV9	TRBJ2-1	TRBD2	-	CASNLAGGRNEQFF	TGTGCCAGCAACCTAGCGGGAGGGCGGAATGAGCAGTTCTTC
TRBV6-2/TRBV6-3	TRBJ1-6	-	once	CASSYLDGNSPLHF	TGTGCCAGCAGTTATCTTGATGGAAATTCACCCCTCCACTTT
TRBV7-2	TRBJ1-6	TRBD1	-	CASRPGTGGSPLHF	TGTGCCAGCAGACCCGGGACAGGGGGATCACCCCTCCACTTT
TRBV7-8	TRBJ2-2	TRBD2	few	CASSSLGGGANGELFF	TGTGCCAGCAGCTCCCTCGGCGGGGGGGCCAACGGGGAGCTGTTTTTT
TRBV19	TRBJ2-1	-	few	CASSIGDNEQFF	TGTGCCAGTAGTATAGGGGATAATGAGCAGTTCTTC
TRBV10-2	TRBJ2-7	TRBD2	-	CASSPGTSGPYEQYF	TGCGCCAGCAGCCCCGGGACTAGCGGACCCTACGAGCAGTACTTC
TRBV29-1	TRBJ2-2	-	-	CSVYLTNTGELFF	TGCAGCGTTTACTTAACGAACACCGGGGAGCTGTTTTTT
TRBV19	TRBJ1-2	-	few	CASSVSYGYTF	TGTGCCAGTAGTGTCTCCTATGGCTACACCTTC
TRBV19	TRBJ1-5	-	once	CASSTQGRQPQHF	TGTGCCAGTAGTACACAGGGACGACAGCCCCAGCATTTT
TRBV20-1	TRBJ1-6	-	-	CSASDDRPAYNSPLHF	TGCAGTGCTAGTGACGACCGCCCAGCCTATAATTCACCCCTCCACTTT
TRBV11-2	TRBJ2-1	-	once	CASPFQFF	TGTGCCAGCCCTTTTCAGTTCTTC
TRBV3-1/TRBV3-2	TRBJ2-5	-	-	CASSQGRETQYF	TGTGCCAGCAGCCAAGGGAGAGAGACCCAGTACTTC
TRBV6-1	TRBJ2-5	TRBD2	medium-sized	CASSEKSGGAETQYF	TGTGCCAGCAGTGAAAAGAGCGGGGGGGCGGAGACCCAGTACTTC
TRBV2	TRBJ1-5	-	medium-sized	CASSEGWGSGQPQHF	TGTGCCAGCAGTGAAGGGTGGGGTTCTGGGCAGCCCCAGCATTTT
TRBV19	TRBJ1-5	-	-	CASSGHGNQPQHF	TGTGCCAGTTCGGGACACGGGAATCAGCCCCAGCATTTT
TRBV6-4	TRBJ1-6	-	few	CASSRDQNSPLHF	TGTGCCAGCAGCCGTGACCAAAATTCACCCCTCCACTTT
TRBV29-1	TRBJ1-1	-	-	CSAGQSNWGTEAFF	TGCAGCGCCGGGCAGTCCAATTGGGGCACTGAAGCTTTCTTT
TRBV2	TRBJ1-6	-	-	CASTDRVTTSYNSPLHF	TGTGCCAGCACGGACCGCGTTACCACCTCCTATAATTCACCCCTCCACTTT
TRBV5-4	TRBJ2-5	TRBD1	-	CASSWDRTTQYF	TGTGCCAGCAGCTGGGACAGGACGACCCAGTACTTC
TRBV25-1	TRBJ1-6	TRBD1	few	CASSGQGDSSPLHF	TGTGCCAGCAGTGGACAGGGTGACAGTTCACCCCTCCACTTT
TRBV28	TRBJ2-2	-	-	CASRRQAGDTGELFF	TGTGCCAGCAGAAGACAGGCGGGAGACACCGGGGAGCTGTTTTTT
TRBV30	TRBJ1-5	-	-	CAWSAGNQPQHF	TGTGCCTGGAGTGCAGGTAATCAGCCCCAGCATTTT
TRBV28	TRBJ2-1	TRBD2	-	CASGLAGLNEQFF	TGTGCCAGTGGACTAGCGGGTCTAAATGAGCAGTTCTTC
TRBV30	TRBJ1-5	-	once	CAWSANRAQPQHF	TGTGCCTGGAGTGCAAACAGGGCTCAGCCCCAGCATTTT
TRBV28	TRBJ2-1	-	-	CASSLVSSYNEQFF	TGTGCCAGCAGTTTAGTGAGCTCCTACAATGAGCAGTTCTTC
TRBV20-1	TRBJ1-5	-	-	CSASPSSIDQPQHF	TGCAGTGCTAGTCCTAGCTCAATCGATCAGCCCCAGCATTTT
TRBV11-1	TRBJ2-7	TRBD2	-	CASSLRGGRDEQYF	TGTGCCAGCAGCTTGAGAGGCGGGAGGGACGAGCAGTACTTC
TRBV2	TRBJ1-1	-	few	CASSVGEAFF	TGTGCCAGCAGCGTGGGTGAAGCTTTCTTT
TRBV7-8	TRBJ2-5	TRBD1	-	CASSPGTAVYQETQYF	TGTGCCAGCAGCCCCGGGACAGCAGTGTACCAAGAGACCCAGTACTTC
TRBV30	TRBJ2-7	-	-	CAWSAPRLVAYEQYF	TGTGCCTGGAGCGCACCAAGACTTGTAGCCTACGAGCAGTACTTC
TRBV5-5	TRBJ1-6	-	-	CASSLAVTENSPLHF	TGTGCCAGCAGCTTGGCCGTCACAGAAAATTCACCCCTCCACTTT
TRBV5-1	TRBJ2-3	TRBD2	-	CASSLQRETDTQYF	TGCGCCAGCAGCTTACAGCGGGAAACAGATACGCAGTATTTT
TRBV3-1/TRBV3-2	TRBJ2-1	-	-	CASSQGGRYEQFF	TGTGCCAGCAGCCAAGGGGGACGGTATGAGCAGTTCTTC
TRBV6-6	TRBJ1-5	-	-	CASSYLGQPQHF	TGTGCCAGCAGTTACTTAGGTCAGCCCCAGCATTTT
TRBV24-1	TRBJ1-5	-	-	CATSDRGDLSNQPQHF	TGTGCCACCAGTGATCGCGGGGACCTTAGCAATCAGCCCCAGCATTTT
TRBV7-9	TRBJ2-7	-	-	CASSSIGGVEQYF	TGTGCCAGCAGCTCAATCGGGGGAGTGGAGCAGTACTTC
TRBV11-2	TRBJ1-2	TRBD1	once	CASSPGQGANYGYTF	TGTGCCAGCAGCCCTGGACAGGGGGCGAACTATGGCTACACCTTC
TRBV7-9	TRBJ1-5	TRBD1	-	CASSLGTGTNQPQHF	TGTGCCAGCAGCCTTGGGACAGGGACCAATCAGCCCCAGCATTTT
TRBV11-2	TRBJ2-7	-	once	CASSPAYEQYF	TGTGCCAGCAGCCCGGCCTACGAGCAGTACTTC
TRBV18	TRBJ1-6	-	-	CASSPPSSPLHF	TGTGCCAGCTCACCACCCTCTTCACCCCTCCACTTT
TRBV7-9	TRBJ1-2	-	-	CASSYPLTVNYGYTF	TGTGCCAGCAGCTACCCACTGACAGTTAACTATGGCTACACCTTC